This TCR beta chain was profiled in a study of blood T cell repertoires in COVID-19. Study-level background: The analysed material was cDNA or gDNA that came from T cells, B-cell-depleted T cells, or PBMCs.

The CDR3 is 15 residues long. The V gene's germline CDR1 is LNHNV and CDR2 YYDKDF (reference sequence). V lost 0 bases to trimming and J lost 2 bases, with 10 bases between them. Per the original data handling: Nucleated cell number was recorded as an estimate derived from reference gene primer amplification. Here immunoSEQ multiplex PCR was the method, and the copy in TCRdb shows in-frame clones only, minus some. D and trimming were read from the DNA, whereas the V and J calls and clone size are those reported in that table. Found here are tens of thousands of clones, approximately 90% of them singletons; the top ten hold 25% to 35%.

This clonotype was sampled from a man aged 65 to 85 with active COVID-19. The sequenced sample was peripheral blood. The gene calls are TRBV15 and TRBJ1-2; D ambiguous. DNA for the CDR3: TGTGCCACCAGCAGAGATCGTTTACTAAACTATGGCTACACCTTC. Translation: CATSRDRLLNYGYTF.